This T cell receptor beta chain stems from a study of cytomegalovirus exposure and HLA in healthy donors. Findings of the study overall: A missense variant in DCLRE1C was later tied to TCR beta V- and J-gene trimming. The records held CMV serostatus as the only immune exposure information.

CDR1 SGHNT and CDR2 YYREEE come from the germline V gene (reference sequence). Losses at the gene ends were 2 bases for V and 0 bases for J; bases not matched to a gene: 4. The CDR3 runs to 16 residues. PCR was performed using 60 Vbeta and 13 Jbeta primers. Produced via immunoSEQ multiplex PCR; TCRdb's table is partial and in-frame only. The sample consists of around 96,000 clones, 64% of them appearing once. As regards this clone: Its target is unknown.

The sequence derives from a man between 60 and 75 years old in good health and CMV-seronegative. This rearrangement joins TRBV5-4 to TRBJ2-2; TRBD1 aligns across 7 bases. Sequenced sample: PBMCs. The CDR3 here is CASSLRQGSNTGELFF. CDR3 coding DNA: TGTGCCAGCAGCTTAAGACAGGGTTCGAACACCGGGGAGCTGTTTTTT. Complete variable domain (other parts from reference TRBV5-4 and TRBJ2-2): ETGVTQSPTHLIKTRGQQVTLRCSSQSGHNTVSWYQQALGQGPQFIFQYYREEENGRGNFPPRFSGLQFPNYSSELNVNALELDDSALYLCASSLRQGSNTGELFFGEGSRLTVL.